The rows below give T cell receptor beta chains drawn from one sample of a study of Graves' ophthalmopathy and Graves' hyperthyroidism. TCRdb recomputed calls from the multiplex PCR reads with MiXCR, one row per CDR3 protein. The sample has around 1,000,000 distinct CDR3 sequences; less than 45% are singletons. Sequenced material: peripheral blood or thyroid tissue (not recorded which). Source of these receptors: an adult man with Graves' hyperthyroidism. Each CDR3 is given with its conserved first and last residue. Each record gives: D gene, V gene, J gene, clone size, CDR3 DNA, CDR3 protein. D genes are given only for firm matches. Clone size appears in some rows only: once, few, many, or a class for an expanded clone.

D gene: TRBD1; V gene: TRBV11-2; J gene: TRBJ1-2; clone size: many; CDR3 DNA: TGTGCCAGCAGCTTTCCCCATAGACAGGGGGCAAAGGGCTACACCTTC; CDR3 protein: CASSFPHRQGAKGYTF
D gene: .; V gene: TRBV20-1; J gene: TRBJ2-7; clone size: many; CDR3 DNA: TGCAGTGCTAGACCGGTTCCGGGCCTAGCCTACGAGCAGTACTTC; CDR3 protein: CSARPVPGLAYEQYF
D gene: TRBD1; V gene: TRBV29-1; J gene: TRBJ1-2; clone size: once; CDR3 DNA: TGCAACGCCGAAAGGGGGACAGACAGCTACACCTTC; CDR3 protein: CNAERGTDSYTF
D gene: TRBD1; V gene: TRBV12-3/TRBV12-4; J gene: TRBJ2-7; clone size: few; CDR3 DNA: TGTGCCAGCAGCCCTCCGGGACAGGGCATAATCCACGAGCAGTACTTC; CDR3 protein: CASSPPGQGIIHEQYF
D gene: TRBD2; V gene: TRBV20-1; J gene: TRBJ2-7; clone size: .; CDR3 DNA: TGCAGTGCTAGAGCTAGACTAGCGGGAAACTACAATGAGCAGTACTTC; CDR3 protein: CSARARLAGNYNEQYF
D gene: .; V gene: TRBV28; J gene: TRBJ1-2; clone size: .; CDR3 DNA: TGTGCCAGCAGTTTCTGGACAGCTTATGGCTACACCTTC; CDR3 protein: CASSFWTAYGYTF
D gene: .; V gene: TRBV4-1; J gene: TRBJ1-6; clone size: many; CDR3 DNA: TGCGCCAGCAGCCAACCCCGGGCCCCCCTCCACTTT; CDR3 protein: CASSQPRAPLHF
D gene: TRBD1; V gene: TRBV29-1; J gene: TRBJ2-7; clone size: many; CDR3 DNA: TGCAGCGTGCACGGGACAGGGGTAGGGGAGCAGTACTTC; CDR3 protein: CSVHGTGVGEQYF
D gene: .; V gene: TRBV25-1; J gene: TRBJ1-2; clone size: .; CDR3 DNA: TGTGCCAGCGTCCAGGACAGCCGTTATGGCTACACCTTC; CDR3 protein: CASVQDSRYGYTF
D gene: TRBD2; V gene: TRBV29-1; J gene: TRBJ2-7; clone size: .; CDR3 DNA: TGCAGCGTGTGGACTAGCGGGAGGGCCTACGAGCAGTACTTC; CDR3 protein: CSVWTSGRAYEQYF
D gene: TRBD2; V gene: TRBV7-9; J gene: TRBJ2-5; clone size: .; CDR3 DNA: TGTGCCAGCAGTGCTAGACCGCTGACTAGCGGGGGAGTGAACCAGTACTTC; CDR3 protein: CASSARPLTSGGVNQYF
D gene: .; V gene: TRBV5-5; J gene: TRBJ1-1; clone size: .; CDR3 DNA: TGTGCCAGCAGCTTAGCGCGGGCACCCACTGAAGCTTTCTTT; CDR3 protein: CASSLARAPTEAFF
D gene: TRBD1; V gene: TRBV6-5; J gene: TRBJ1-2; clone size: few; CDR3 DNA: TGTGCCAGCAGGCGGGACAGGATAGAGAATATCTATGGCTACACCTTC; CDR3 protein: CASRRDRIENIYGYTF
D gene: TRBD2; V gene: TRBV5-1; J gene: TRBJ2-7; clone size: few; CDR3 DNA: TGTGCCAGCAGCACAAGCGGACTAGCGCTTTCTTACGAGCAGTACTTC; CDR3 protein: CASSTSGLALSYEQYF
D gene: .; V gene: TRBV6-5; J gene: TRBJ2-6; clone size: many; CDR3 DNA: TGTGCCAGCAGTTATAAACATGGGGCCAACGTCCTGACTTTC; CDR3 protein: CASSYKHGANVLTF
D gene: .; V gene: TRBV10-3; J gene: TRBJ1-1; clone size: many; CDR3 DNA: TGTGCCATCAAGAAAACACAGGGTTTTAACGCTGAAGCTTTCTTT; CDR3 protein: CAIKKTQGFNAEAFF
D gene: TRBD1; V gene: TRBV7-2; J gene: TRBJ2-6; clone size: .; CDR3 DNA: TGTGCCAGCAGCCAGTTTGACAGGGCGAACGTCCTGACTTTC; CDR3 protein: CASSQFDRANVLTF
D gene: .; V gene: TRBV7-2; J gene: TRBJ1-2; clone size: few; CDR3 DNA: TGTGCCAGCAGCTTGGACAGCACTAACTATGGCTACACCTTC; CDR3 protein: CASSLDSTNYGYTF
D gene: TRBD2; V gene: TRBV12-3/TRBV12-4; J gene: TRBJ2-7; clone size: few; CDR3 DNA: TGTGCCAGCAGCTTTACCCTAGCGGGAGTGTACGAGCAGTACTTC; CDR3 protein: CASSFTLAGVYEQYF
D gene: TRBD1; V gene: TRBV10-3; J gene: TRBJ1-2; clone size: .; CDR3 DNA: TGTGCCATCAGTGAGTCGTCACAGGGGGCCTACTATGGCTACACCTTC; CDR3 protein: CAISESSQGAYYGYTF
D gene: .; V gene: TRBV20-1; J gene: TRBJ2-7; clone size: few; CDR3 DNA: TGCAGTGCTAGACCCCCCTACGAGCAGTACTTC; CDR3 protein: CSARPPYEQYF
D gene: .; V gene: TRBV6-2/TRBV6-3; J gene: TRBJ1-1; clone size: .; CDR3 DNA: TGTGCCAGCAGCTATTCTAGGCCAACGAACACTGAAGCTTTCTTT; CDR3 protein: CASSYSRPTNTEAFF
D gene: TRBD1; V gene: TRBV5-1; J gene: TRBJ1-4; clone size: once; CDR3 DNA: TGCGCCAGCAGCCGGGGACAGCGAATAACTAATGAAAAACTGTTTTTT; CDR3 protein: CASSRGQRITNEKLFF
D gene: .; V gene: TRBV5-6; J gene: TRBJ2-7; clone size: .; CDR3 DNA: TGTGCCAGCAGCAATTGGGGAACCCCCGGGGGCGAGCAGTACTTC; CDR3 protein: CASSNWGTPGGEQYF
D gene: TRBD1; V gene: TRBV19; J gene: TRBJ1-5; clone size: .; CDR3 DNA: TGTGCCAGCCGCGAGGGACAGGGGCTCCGGAGCAATCAGCCCCAGCATTTT; CDR3 protein: CASREGQGLRSNQPQHF
D gene: .; V gene: TRBV11-2; J gene: TRBJ2-5; clone size: many; CDR3 DNA: TGTGCCAGCAGCTTAGATGTGCATCGGGAGACCCAGTACTTC; CDR3 protein: CASSLDVHRETQYF
D gene: TRBD1; V gene: TRBV4-3; J gene: TRBJ2-5; clone size: many; CDR3 DNA: TGCGCCAGCAGCCAGGGGACAGGGGGCGACGAGACCCAGTACTTC; CDR3 protein: CASSQGTGGDETQYF
D gene: .; V gene: TRBV24-1; J gene: TRBJ1-2; clone size: few; CDR3 DNA: TGTGCCACCAGTGATCGTGGAGGGGGACACTATGGCTACACCTTC; CDR3 protein: CATSDRGGGHYGYTF
D gene: .; V gene: TRBV7-9; J gene: TRBJ1-1; clone size: few; CDR3 DNA: TGTGCCAGCAGCCACCTCCGGTCACAGGCCATGAACACTGAAGCTTTCTTT; CDR3 protein: CASSHLRSQAMNTEAFF
D gene: .; V gene: TRBV4-1; J gene: TRBJ2-7; clone size: .; CDR3 DNA: TGCGCCAGCAGCCAAGCGGGTGAGGTTACTTACGAGCAGTACTTC; CDR3 protein: CASSQAGEVTYEQYF
D gene: .; V gene: TRBV2; J gene: TRBJ2-5; clone size: .; CDR3 DNA: TGTGCCAGCAGGGCCGGGACCCAGGGGAATCAGCCCCAGTACTTC; CDR3 protein: CASRAGTQGNQPQYF
D gene: TRBD1; V gene: TRBV7-2; J gene: TRBJ1-2; clone size: .; CDR3 DNA: TGTGCCAGCAGCCCACCCCTGGACAGGACGAACTATGGCTACACCTTC; CDR3 protein: CASSPPLDRTNYGYTF
D gene: .; V gene: TRBV20-1; J gene: TRBJ1-1; clone size: .; CDR3 DNA: TGCAGTGCTAGAGATTCACAGACACTGAGCACTGAAGCTTTCTTT; CDR3 protein: CSARDSQTLSTEAFF
D gene: .; V gene: TRBV6-4; J gene: TRBJ2-1; clone size: .; CDR3 DNA: TGTGCCAGCAGTGACCGGCTGGAGAGTGAGCAGTTCTTC; CDR3 protein: CASSDRLESEQFF
D gene: TRBD1; V gene: TRBV15; J gene: TRBJ2-7; clone size: .; CDR3 DNA: TGTGCCACCAGCAGACGGGGGACAGGTCTCTACGAGCAGTACTTC; CDR3 protein: CATSRRGTGLYEQYF
D gene: .; V gene: TRBV10-3; J gene: TRBJ1-2; clone size: few; CDR3 DNA: TGTGCCATCAGTGAGTCGGTAGCGAACTACGGCTACACCTTC; CDR3 protein: CAISESVANYGYTF
D gene: .; V gene: TRBV5-4; J gene: TRBJ1-1; clone size: .; CDR3 DNA: TGCGCCAGCAGCCAAGATTTTGAAGGACCAGGCGGCACTGAAGCTTTCTTT; CDR3 protein: CASSQDFEGPGGTEAFF
D gene: .; V gene: TRBV5-6; J gene: TRBJ1-1; clone size: many; CDR3 DNA: TGTGCCAGCAGCTCGGGCGTCGGAGCTTTCTTT; CDR3 protein: CASSSGVGAFF
D gene: TRBD1; V gene: TRBV10-3; J gene: TRBJ1-5; clone size: many; CDR3 DNA: TGTGCCAGCAGTCCGGGACAGCGAAATCAGCCCCAGCATTTT; CDR3 protein: CASSPGQRNQPQHF
D gene: TRBD1; V gene: TRBV12-3/TRBV12-4; J gene: TRBJ2-7; clone size: few; CDR3 DNA: TGTGCCAGCAGCTCGAGACAGGGGCTATCGGACGAGCAGTACTTC; CDR3 protein: CASSSRQGLSDEQYF
D gene: .; V gene: TRBV9; J gene: TRBJ2-5; clone size: many; CDR3 DNA: TGTGCCAGCAGCGGTGTTGTTGAGACCCAGTACTTC; CDR3 protein: CASSGVVETQYF
D gene: .; V gene: TRBV27; J gene: TRBJ1-2; clone size: many; CDR3 DNA: TGTGCCAGCAGCTCAGACAACCGGGACCACACCTTC; CDR3 protein: CASSSDNRDHTF